This entry lists 7 T cell receptor beta chains sequenced from one sample in a study of blood T cells in healthy people across ages. Through a sample-barcoded 5' primer and a J-beta primer mix, a second PCR was run for roughly 6 to 11 cycles. One entry per CDR3 protein, called by TCRdb with MiXCR from the 5' RACE reads. The data hold 800,000 or so distinct CDR3 sequences, with approximately 25% observed a single time. A further study also used this sample, focusing on T cells of mothers and their children.

Material: blood. The origin of the receptors is a boy between 5 and 17 years old in good health.

This clonotype was found a few times. The chain recombines TRBV10-3 with TRBJ2-1; D ambiguous. In germline, CDR1 is ENHRY, CDR2 SYGVKD. The CDR3 sequence is 15 residues long. Trimming stripped 1 base from V and 5 bases from J, with 12 bases between. CDR3 bases: TGTGCCATCAGTGAGTTTGGGCTTGGTGACAATGAGCAGTTCTTC. Translated, it gives CAISEFGLGDNEQFF.

There are a few counts of this clonotype. The chain employs TRBV2 and TRBJ1-1, with a weak D call TRBD1 (5 bases). V lost 11 bases, J lost 7 bases, and 14 bases lay in between. From germline, CDR1 is SNHLY and CDR2 FYNNEI. This CDR3 comprises 11 residues. CDR3 sequence reads: CAGGSGIEAFF. In DNA form, the CDR3 reads TGTGCCGGGGGGTCGGGTATTGAAGCTTTCTTT.

The rearrangement uses TRBV6-6 and TRBJ2-6, with 8 bases matching TRBD1. V lost 10 bases to trimming and J lost 1 base; unmatched junction nucleotides: 9. CDR1 and CDR2 from the germline V gene are MNHNY and SVGAGI (reference sequence). The CDR3 extends over 16 amino acids. The CDR3 region has the DNA TGTGCCACCTTCTCGGGACAGGAGTCTGGGGCCAACGTCCTGACTTTC. Amino acids: CATFSGQESGANVLTF.

The genes are TRBV5-1 and TRBJ1-1; D is uncertain. V dropped 0 bases and J dropped 1 base, with 13 bases sitting between them. This CDR3 has 16 residues. CDR1 is SGHRS and CDR2 is YFSETQ in the germline V gene. The CDR3 region is CASSLGPGRRNTEAFF. CDR3 DNA: TGCGCCAGCAGCTTGGGGCCCGGGAGAAGGAACACTGAAGCTTTCTTT.

This clonotype was seen more than once but under ten times. V is TRBV12-3 or TRBV12-4 and J is TRBJ1-4, with TRBD1 identical over 8 bases. The CDR3 consists of 15 residues. J was trimmed by 8 bases and V by 6 bases; bases with no gene match: 11. The CDR3: CASSRTGNLGEKLFF. DNA for the CDR3: TGTGCCAGCAGCCGGACAGGGAATTTAGGGGAAAAACTGTTTTTT.

This clonotype has only a few counts. CDR3 in amino acids: CSARDSWQGLSYEQYF. The DNA for the CDR3 is TGCAGTGCTAGAGATAGCTGGCAGGGACTAAGCTACGAGCAGTACTTC. This chain links TRBV20-1 with TRBJ2-7, with 7 bases that match TRBD2. V shed 0 bases, J shed 3 bases, and the junction held 11 bases outside the gene matches. Germline V gives CDR1 DFQATT, CDR2 SNEGSKA (reference sequence). The CDR3 loop spans 16 amino acids.

As for this clonotype: As the CDR3 is not closed by the conserved phenylalanine or tryptophan, this likely results from a read error. The chain couples TRBV7-9 to TRBJ2-1, with D hard to call. In germline, CDR1 is SEHNR, CDR2 FQNEAQ (reference sequence). The germline V and J ends were trimmed by 5 bases and 7 bases, with 15 bases remaining between them. The CDR3 consists of 14 residues. CDR3 sequence reads: CASSKQPNGNEQFL. The CDR3 region has the DNA TGTGCCAGCAGCAAACAGCCGAATGGGAATGAGCAGTTCCTC.